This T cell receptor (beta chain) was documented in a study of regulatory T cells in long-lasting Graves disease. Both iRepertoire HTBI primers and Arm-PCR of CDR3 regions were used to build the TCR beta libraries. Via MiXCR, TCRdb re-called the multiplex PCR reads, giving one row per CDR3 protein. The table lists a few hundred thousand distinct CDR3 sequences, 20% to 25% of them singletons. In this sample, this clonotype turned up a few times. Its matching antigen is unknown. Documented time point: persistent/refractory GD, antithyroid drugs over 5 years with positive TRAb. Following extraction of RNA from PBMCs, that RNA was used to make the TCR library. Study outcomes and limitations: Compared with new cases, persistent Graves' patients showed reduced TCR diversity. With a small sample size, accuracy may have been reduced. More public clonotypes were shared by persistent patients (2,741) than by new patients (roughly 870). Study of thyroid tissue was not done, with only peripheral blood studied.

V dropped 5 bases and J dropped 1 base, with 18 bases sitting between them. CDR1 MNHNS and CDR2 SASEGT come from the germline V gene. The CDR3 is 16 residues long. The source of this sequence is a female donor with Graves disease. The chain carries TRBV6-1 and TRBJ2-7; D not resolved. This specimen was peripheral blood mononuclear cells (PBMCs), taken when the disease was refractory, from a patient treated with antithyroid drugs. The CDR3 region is CASSKDPGQTSYEQYF. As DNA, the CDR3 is TGTGCCAGCAGTAAGGATCCAGGTCAGACATCCTACGAGCAGTACTTC.